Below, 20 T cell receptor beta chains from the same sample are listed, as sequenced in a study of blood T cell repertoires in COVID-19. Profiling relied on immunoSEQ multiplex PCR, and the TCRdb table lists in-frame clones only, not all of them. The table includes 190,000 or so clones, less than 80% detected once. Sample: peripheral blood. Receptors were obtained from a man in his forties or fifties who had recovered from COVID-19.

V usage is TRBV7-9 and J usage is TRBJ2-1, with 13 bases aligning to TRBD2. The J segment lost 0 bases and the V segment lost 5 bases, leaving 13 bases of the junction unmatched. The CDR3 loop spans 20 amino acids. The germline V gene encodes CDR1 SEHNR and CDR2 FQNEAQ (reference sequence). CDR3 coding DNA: TGTGCCAGCAGCAAAGGGACTAGCGGGATCCCGGGGAGCTCCTACAATGAGCAGTTCTTC. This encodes CASSKGTSGIPGSSYNEQFF.

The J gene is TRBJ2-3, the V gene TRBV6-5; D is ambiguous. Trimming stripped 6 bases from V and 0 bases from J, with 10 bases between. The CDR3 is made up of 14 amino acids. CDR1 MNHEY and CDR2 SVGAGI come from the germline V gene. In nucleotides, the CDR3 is TGTGCCAGCAGCCCCCAGCGTAGCACAGATACGCAGTATTTT. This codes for CASSPQRSTDTQYF.

The CDR3 region has the DNA TGTGCCAGCAGCGCAGGTGGGACAGCCCAAAATTCACCCCTCCACTTT. It encodes CASSAGGTAQNSPLHF. V gene TRBV9 combines with J gene TRBJ1-6, with 7 nucleotides matching TRBD1. J lost 7 bases, V lost 3 bases, and 10 bases had no gene match. Germline CDR1 is SGDLS and CDR2 is YYNGEE. This CDR3 is 16 amino acids long.

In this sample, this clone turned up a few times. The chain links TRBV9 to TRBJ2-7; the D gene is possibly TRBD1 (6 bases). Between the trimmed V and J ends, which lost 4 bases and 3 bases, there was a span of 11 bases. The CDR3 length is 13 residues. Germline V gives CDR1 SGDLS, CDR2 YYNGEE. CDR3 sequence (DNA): TGTGCCAGCAGCACCGGACAGAACTACGAGCAGTACTTC. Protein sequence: CASSTGQNYEQYF.

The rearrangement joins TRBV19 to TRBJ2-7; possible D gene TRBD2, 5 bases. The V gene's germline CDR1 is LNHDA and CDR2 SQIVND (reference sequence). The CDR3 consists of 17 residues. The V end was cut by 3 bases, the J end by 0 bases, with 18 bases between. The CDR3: CASSIASLGLLSYEQYF. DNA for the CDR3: TGTGCCAGTAGTATCGCCTCCTTAGGACTCCTCTCCTACGAGCAGTACTTC.

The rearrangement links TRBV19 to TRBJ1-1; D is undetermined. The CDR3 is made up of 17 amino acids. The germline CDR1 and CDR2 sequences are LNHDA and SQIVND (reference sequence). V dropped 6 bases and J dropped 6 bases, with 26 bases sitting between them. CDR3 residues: CASRYSTRDGVGAEAFF. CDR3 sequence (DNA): TGTGCCAGTAGATACTCTACCCGAGATGGGGTCGGGGCTGAAGCTTTCTTT.

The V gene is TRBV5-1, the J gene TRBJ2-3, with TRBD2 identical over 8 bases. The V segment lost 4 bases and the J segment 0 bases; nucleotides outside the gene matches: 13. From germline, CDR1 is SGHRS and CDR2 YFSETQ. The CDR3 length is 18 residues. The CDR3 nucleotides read TGCGCCAGCAGCCGACCCGCTAGCGGGTCCCTAAGCACAGATACGCAGTATTTT. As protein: CASSRPASGSLSTDTQYF.

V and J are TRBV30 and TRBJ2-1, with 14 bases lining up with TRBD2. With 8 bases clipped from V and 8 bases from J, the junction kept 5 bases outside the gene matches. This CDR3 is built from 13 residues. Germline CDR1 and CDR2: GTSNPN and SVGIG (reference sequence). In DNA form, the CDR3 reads TGTGCCCGAGGGACTAGCGGGAGTTATGAGCAGTTCTTC. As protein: CARGTSGSYEQFF.

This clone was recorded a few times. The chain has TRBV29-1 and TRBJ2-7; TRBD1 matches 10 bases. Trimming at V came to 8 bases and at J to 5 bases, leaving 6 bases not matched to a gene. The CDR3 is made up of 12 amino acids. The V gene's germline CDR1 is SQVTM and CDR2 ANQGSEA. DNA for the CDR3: TGCAGCATCTTGACAGGGGGCAACGAGCAGTACTTC. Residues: CSILTGGNEQYF.

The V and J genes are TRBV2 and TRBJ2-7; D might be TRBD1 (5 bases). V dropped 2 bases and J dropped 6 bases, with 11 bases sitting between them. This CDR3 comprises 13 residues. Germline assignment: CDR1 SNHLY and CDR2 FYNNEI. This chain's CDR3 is CASSERTTFEQYF. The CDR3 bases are TGTGCCAGCAGTGAAAGGACAACGTTCGAGCAGTACTTC.

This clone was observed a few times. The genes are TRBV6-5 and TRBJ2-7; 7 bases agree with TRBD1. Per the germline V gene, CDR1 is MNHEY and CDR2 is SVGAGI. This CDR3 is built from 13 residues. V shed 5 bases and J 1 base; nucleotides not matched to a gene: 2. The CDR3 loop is CASSKQGSYEQYF. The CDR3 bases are TGTGCCAGCAGTAAACAGGGGTCCTACGAGCAGTACTTC.

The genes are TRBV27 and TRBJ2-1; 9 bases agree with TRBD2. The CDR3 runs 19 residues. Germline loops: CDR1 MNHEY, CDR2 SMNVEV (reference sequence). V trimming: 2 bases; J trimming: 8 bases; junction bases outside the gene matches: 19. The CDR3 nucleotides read TGTGCCAGCAGTTTAAACCCGGGGCTAGCGGGAATTTTGAGCGATGAGCAGTTCTTC. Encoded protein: CASSLNPGLAGILSDEQFF.

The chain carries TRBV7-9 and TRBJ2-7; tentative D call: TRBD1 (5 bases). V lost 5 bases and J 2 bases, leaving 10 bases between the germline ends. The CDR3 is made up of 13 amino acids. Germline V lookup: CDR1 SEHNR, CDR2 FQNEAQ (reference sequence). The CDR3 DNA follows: TGTGCCAGCAGCCCGAAGGGGCCCTACGAGCAGTACTTC. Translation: CASSPKGPYEQYF.

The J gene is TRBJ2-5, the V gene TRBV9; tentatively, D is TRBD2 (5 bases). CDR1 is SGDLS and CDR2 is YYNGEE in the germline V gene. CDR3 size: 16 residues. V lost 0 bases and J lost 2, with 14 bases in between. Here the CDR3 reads CASSVAGGRGQETQYF. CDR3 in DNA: TGTGCCAGCAGCGTAGCTGGTGGGAGAGGACAAGAGACCCAGTACTTC.

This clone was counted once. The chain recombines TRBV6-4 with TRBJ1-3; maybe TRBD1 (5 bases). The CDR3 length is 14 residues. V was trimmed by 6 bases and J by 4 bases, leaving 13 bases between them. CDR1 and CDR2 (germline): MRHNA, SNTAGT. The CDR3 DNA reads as TGTGCCAGCAGCCCACAGGCTGGAGGAAACACCATATATTTT. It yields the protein CASSPQAGGNTIYF.

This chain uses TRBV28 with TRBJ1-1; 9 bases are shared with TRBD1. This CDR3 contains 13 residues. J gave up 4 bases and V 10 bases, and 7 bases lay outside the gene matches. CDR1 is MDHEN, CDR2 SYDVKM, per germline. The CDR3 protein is CAIQGAGGTEAFF. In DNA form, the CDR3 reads TGTGCCATACAGGGGGCGGGCGGCACTGAAGCTTTCTTT.

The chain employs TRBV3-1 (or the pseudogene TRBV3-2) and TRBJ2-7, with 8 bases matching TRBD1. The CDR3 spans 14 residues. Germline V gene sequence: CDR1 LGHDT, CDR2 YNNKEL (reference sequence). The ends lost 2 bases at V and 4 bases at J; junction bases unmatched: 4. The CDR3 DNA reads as TGTGCCAGCAGCCAACTGGGACAGGAATACGAGCAGTACTTC. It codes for CASSQLGQEYEQYF.

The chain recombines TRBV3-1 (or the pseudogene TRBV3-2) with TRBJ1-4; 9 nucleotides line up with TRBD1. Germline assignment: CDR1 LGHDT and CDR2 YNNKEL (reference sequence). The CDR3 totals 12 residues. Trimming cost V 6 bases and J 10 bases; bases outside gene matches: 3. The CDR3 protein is CASSGTGLKLFF. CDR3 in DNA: TGTGCCAGCAGTGGGACAGGGCTAAAACTGTTTTTT.

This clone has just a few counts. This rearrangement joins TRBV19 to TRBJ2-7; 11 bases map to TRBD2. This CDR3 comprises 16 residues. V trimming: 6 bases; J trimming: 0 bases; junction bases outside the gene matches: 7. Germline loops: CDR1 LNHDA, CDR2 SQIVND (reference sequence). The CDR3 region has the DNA TGTGCCAGTAGCATGCTCGGGACTAGCGGCTCCTACGAGCAGTACTTC. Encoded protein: CASSMLGTSGSYEQYF.

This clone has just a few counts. The CDR3 coding sequence is TGTGCCAGCAGCCAAGACCCGCGTGGGACTAGTTTCCGCAATGAGCAGTTCTTC. Translated, it gives CASSQDPRGTSFRNEQFF. The chain employs TRBV4-2 and TRBJ2-1; 8 positions match TRBD2. V shed 0 bases, J shed 6 bases, and the junction held 13 bases outside the gene matches. The germline V gene has CDR1 LGHNA and CDR2 YNFKEQ. The CDR3 sequence is 18 residues long.